These T cell receptor beta chains were read from a single sample in a study of T cell changes during pregnancy in multiple sclerosis. Method: immunoSEQ multiplex PCR; TCRdb's copy keeps in-frame clones and lacks some. The sample yields about 76,000 clones, more than 90% seen once. The sample consisted of peripheral blood, taken after pregnancy. These receptors all come from a female donor in good health, enrolled as a control in a pregnancy study. Each CDR3 is given with its conserved first and last residue. A D gene is named only where the DNA matches it firmly. Size tells how often a clone was seen (once, few, many) or the class of an expanded clone, and some rows leave it out.

TRBJ2-2 - TRBV10-3 - TGTGCCATCAGTGAGGTACCAGGGTCGAACACCGGGGAGCTGTTTTTT CAISEVPGSNTGELFF
TRBJ2-6 TRBD1 TRBV28 - TGTGCCAGCACCCTGGACAGGGGGGTATACTCTGGGGCCAACGTCCTGACTTTC CASTLDRGVYSGANVLTF
TRBJ2-1 - TRBV6-1 - TGTGCCAGCGATGAGGCGGGTAACTCCTACAATGAGCAGTTCTTC CASDEAGNSYNEQFF
TRBJ2-7 - TRBV29-1 - TGCAGCGACCGGGACATTAACTCCTACGAGCAGTACTTC CSDRDINSYEQYF
TRBJ1-2 TRBD1 TRBV19 - TGTGCCAGTCAAGGACAGGGGAACTATGGCTACACCTTC CASQGQGNYGYTF
TRBJ1-1 TRBD1 TRBV7-6 - TGTGCCAGCAGCCGTGGACAGGTAGGGACTGAAGCTTTCTTT CASSRGQVGTEAFF
TRBJ1-1 TRBD1 TRBV28 - TGTGCCAGCAGTTTGAGGACAGGACGTGAAGCTTTCTTT CASSLRTGREAFF
TRBJ1-2 TRBD1 TRBV10-3 - TGTGCCATCAGTGAGGGGACAGGGAGCCCCTATGGCTACACCTTC CAISEGTGSPYGYTF
TRBJ1-4 - TRBV7-9 - TGTGCCAGCACCGAAAATCGGGGGGCAAGAGGTGAAAAACTGTTTTTT CASTENRGARGEKLFF
TRBJ1-6 TRBD1 TRBV6-1 - TGTGCCAGCAGTGAAGGGGGACAGGGGGCTTCACCCCTCCACTTT CASSEGGQGASPLHF
TRBJ2-1 TRBD2 TRBV11-2 - TGTGCCAGCAGCTGGGGGACTAGTTTGAATGAGCAGTTCTTC CASSWGTSLNEQFF
TRBJ1-1 - TRBV7-9 - TGTGCCAGCAGCTTACGGTGGAACACTGAAGCTTTCTTT CASSLRWNTEAFF
TRBJ1-2 - TRBV28 - TGTGCCAGCAGCTCGCCAGGGTATGGCTACACCTTC CASSSPGYGYTF
TRBJ2-1 - TRBV28 - TGTGCCAGCACCCGCTACTACAATGAGCAGTTCTTC CASTRYYNEQFF
TRBJ2-7 TRBD1 TRBV7-9 - TGTGCCATTCAGGGGGAAAAAGGCTACGAGCAGTACTTC CAIQGEKGYEQYF
TRBJ2-7 TRBD2 TRBV5-4 - TGTGCCAGCAGCTTGGGGTCTAGCGGTTCCTACGAGCAGTACTTC CASSLGSSGSYEQYF
TRBJ1-1 TRBD1 TRBV7-2 - TGTGCCAGCAGCTTAAACAGGGGGTTTATGAACACTGAAGCTTTCTTT CASSLNRGFMNTEAFF
TRBJ2-5 - TRBV4-1 - TGCGCCAGCAGCCAAACCCCTACAGGGTGGGGAGAGACCCAGTACTTC CASSQTPTGWGETQYF
TRBJ2-7 TRBD1 TRBV7-7 - TGTGCTAGCAGCTTAGGGACAGGGATATCCTACGAGCAGTACTTC CASSLGTGISYEQYF
TRBJ1-4 - TRBV4-1 - TGCGCCAGCAGCCAGTTCAGTCCTTATCGGGGGGGGAACGCAACTAATGAAAAACTGTTTTTT CASSQFSPYRGGNATNEKLFF
TRBJ2-7 TRBD1 TRBV5-1 - TGCGCCAGCAGCGCGGGACAGGCGAGCTCCTACGAGCAGTACTTC CASSAGQASSYEQYF
TRBJ2-5 - TRBV18 - TGTGCCAGCTCACCTCAACAGGGTCAAGAGACCCAGTACTTC CASSPQQGQETQYF
TRBJ1-1 TRBD1 TRBV5-4 - TGTGCCAGCAGCGCAGGGGGCCGGGAGAACACTGAAGCTTTCTTT CASSAGGRENTEAFF
TRBJ2-1 TRBD2 TRBV11-3 - TGTGCCAGCAGCCCGGGGGGCTCCTACAATGAGCAGTTCTTC CASSPGGSYNEQFF
TRBJ1-1 TRBD1 TRBV5-6 - TGTGCCAGCAGTACCGGGACAGGGTTCTTGAACACTGAAGCTTTCTTT CASSTGTGFLNTEAFF
TRBJ2-5 TRBD2 TRBV11-2 - TGTGCCAGCAGCTTGTCGGCGGGAGATTTGGAGACCCAGTACTTC CASSLSAGDLETQYF
TRBJ2-5 - TRBV5-1 - TGCGCCAGCAGCCTAGGGGGGGTCCGGGAGACCCAGTACTTC CASSLGGVRETQYF
TRBJ1-5 - TRBV6-1 - TGTGCCAGCAGTGAGGCGTCCTCTGGAGGGCAGCCCCAGCATTTT CASSEASSGGQPQHF
TRBJ1-1 TRBD1 TRBV25-1 - TGTGCCAGCAGCCCAGGGGGAACCATGAACACTGAAGCTTTCTTT CASSPGGTMNTEAFF
TRBJ2-4 - TRBV28 - TGTGCCAGCAGTTCGGGACTCTCCAATAAAAACATTCAGTACTTC CASSSGLSNKNIQYF
TRBJ1-3 - TRBV19 - TGTGCCAGTAGTGAGTTCGGAAACACCATATATTTT CASSEFGNTIYF
TRBJ1-5 TRBD1 TRBV28 - TGTGCCAGCACCCTCCAAGGAAGGGGGCTCAATCAGCCCCAGCATTTT CASTLQGRGLNQPQHF
TRBJ2-1 TRBD2 TRBV7-3 - TGTGCCAGCAGCACCTTAGCGGGAGGGCACAATGAGCAGTTCTTC CASSTLAGGHNEQFF
TRBJ1-2 - TRBV28 once TGTGCCAGCAGTTTAGGGAGCAGGACCCCTGGCTACACCTTC CASSLGSRTPGYTF
TRBJ2-7 - TRBV28 - TGTGCCAGCAGTCCCTCCCACGAGCAGTACTTC CASSPSHEQYF
TRBJ1-2 - TRBV19 - TGTGCCAGTAGTCCAGGGATCGGTTACTATGGCTACACCTTC CASSPGIGYYGYTF
TRBJ2-1 - TRBV4-2 once TGTGCCAGCAGACCCAACTTCGGCTCCTACAATGAGCAGTTCTTC CASRPNFGSYNEQFF
TRBJ1-5 - TRBV7-2 - TGTGCCAGCAGCTTGAGCGGAGGCCAGCCCCAGCATTTT CASSLSGGQPQHF
TRBJ2-2 TRBD1 TRBV4-3 - TGCGCCAGCAGCCATGAATTCGGGACAGGGGTGCGGGAGCTGTTTTTT CASSHEFGTGVRELFF
TRBJ2-3 TRBD2 TRBV28 - TGTGCCAGCAGTTTAGTCCAGCGGGGGGCAGATACGCAGTATTTT CASSLVQRGADTQYF
TRBJ2-6 TRBD1 TRBV7-8 - TGTGCCAGCAGCCGAGGGGGCGCTGGGGCCAACGTCCTGACTTTC CASSRGGAGANVLTF
TRBJ1-2 TRBD1 TRBV5-1 - TGCGCCAGCAGCTTCGACAGGGAGTATGGCTACACCTTC CASSFDREYGYTF
TRBJ2-3 TRBD1 TRBV11-3 - TGTGCCAGCAGCTCCAGGACAGGGGGCCTCCATACGCAGTATTTT CASSSRTGGLHTQYF
TRBJ2-3 TRBD1 TRBV19 - TGTGCCAGTCAAGGGACAGAGGCCCCCACAGATACGCAGTATTTT CASQGTEAPTDTQYF
TRBJ2-5 TRBD2 TRBV6-5 - TGTGCCAGCAGTTCGGGGGGGGCCCAGTACTTC CASSSGGAQYF
TRBJ2-7 - TRBV6-6 - TGTGCCAGCAGGGAGAGGGTATCCACCTACGAGCAGTACTTC CASRERVSTYEQYF
TRBJ1-1 TRBD1 TRBV10-3 once TGTGCCATCAGTGACGGACAGGGGGAAGACACTGAAGCTTTCTTT CAISDGQGEDTEAFF
TRBJ1-1 - TRBV20-1 - TGCAGTGCCATGGGAGGGGTTGAAGCTTTCTTT CSAMGGVEAFF
TRBJ2-3 TRBD1 TRBV28 - TGTGCCAGCAGTTTCCCACGTCGATCGGGGACAGCCACAGATACGCAGTATTTT CASSFPRRSGTATDTQYF
TRBJ2-3 - TRBV9 - TGTGCCAGCAGCGTAAGCGGTCGCACAGATACGCAGTATTTT CASSVSGRTDTQYF
TRBJ2-7 - TRBV4-3 - TGCGCCAGCAGCCGAAACAGGATGAGCTCCTACGAGCAGTACTTC CASSRNRMSSYEQYF
TRBJ2-7 - TRBV14 - TGTGCCAGCAGCCAGTCTTCTAGCGCTTACTACGAGCAGTACTTC CASSQSSSAYYEQYF
TRBJ1-1 - TRBV2 - TGTGCCAGCAGGAAAACAGGGACTGAAGCTTTCTTT CASRKTGTEAFF
TRBJ1-1 TRBD1 TRBV7-8 - TGTGCCAGCGGGACAGCATGGACTGAAGCTTTCTTT CASGTAWTEAFF
TRBJ1-4 - TRBV4-1 - TGCGCCAGCAGGAGTGTAATCTCGGGGGAAAAACTGTTTTTT CASRSVISGEKLFF
TRBJ2-7 - TRBV7-9 - TGTGCCAGCAGCTTGCTAACGGGATCTCGTTACGAGCAGTACTTC CASSLLTGSRYEQYF
TRBJ2-1 - TRBV5-1 - TGCGCCAGCAGCTTGGTCGAGAGCTCCTACAATGAGCAGTTCTTC CASSLVESSYNEQFF